Below are 5 T cell receptor beta chains sequenced from a single sample in a study of blood T cells in healthy people across ages. PCR was performed a second time for about 7 to 11 cycles using a sample-barcoded 5' primer and a J-beta primer mix. TCRdb reprocessed the 5' RACE reads with MiXCR, giving one entry per CDR3 protein. The table has 450,000 to 700,000 distinct CDR3 sequences, roughly 28% seen once; the top ten hold approximately 18%. Sequenced: blood. Receptor source: a woman aged 70 to 79 in good health.

The V and J genes are TRBV13 and TRBJ2-7; 8 bases agree with TRBD2. The CDR3 has 15 amino acids. V shed 2 bases, J shed 7 bases, and the junction held 10 bases outside the gene matches. Looked up from germline, CDR1 is PRHDT and CDR2 is FYEKMQ (reference sequence). The CDR3 here is CASSLQRGLPGEQYF. Written as DNA, the CDR3 is TGTGCCAGCAGCTTACAGCGGGGGCTTCCCGGAGAGCAGTACTTC. Based on the CDR3 plus reference TRBV13 and TRBJ2-7, the full variable domain is AAGVIQSPRHLIKEKRETATLKCYPIPRHDTVYWYQQGPGQDPQFLISFYEKMQSDKGSIPDRFSAQQFSDYHSELNMSSLELGDSALYFCASSLQRGLPGEQYFGPGTRLTVT.

The CDR3 sequence: CASSFGRYEQYF. CDR3 nucleotide sequence: TGTGCCAGCAGCTTCGGACGCTACGAGCAGTACTTC. The chain has TRBV11-2 and TRBJ2-7; D gene uncertain. Germline values: CDR1 SGHAT, CDR2 FQNNGV. The CDR3 runs to 12 residues. The ends were cut back, 3 bases at V and 3 bases at J, with 6 bases in the middle. Full variable domain (missing parts from reference TRBV11-2 and TRBJ2-7): EAGVAQSPRYKIIEKRQSVAFWCNPISGHATLYWYQQILGQGPKLLIQFQNNGVVDDSQLPKDRFSAERLKGVDSTLKIQPAKLEDSAVYLCASSFGRYEQYFGPGTRLTVT.

This clonotype was recorded a few times. This rearrangement joins TRBV3-1 to TRBJ1-2; TRBD1 might be the D (6 bases). V lost 3 bases, J lost 5 bases, and 19 bases lay in between. Germline assignment: CDR1 LGHDT and CDR2 YNNKEL (reference sequence). The CDR3 sequence is 16 residues long. CDR3 DNA sequence: TGTGCCAGCAGCCATCTCGGGGGCGATAGGAAGTATGGCTACACCTTC. Its protein product is CASSHLGGDRKYGYTF.

The chain couples TRBV7-2 to TRBJ1-1; D is perhaps TRBD1 (5 bases). V was trimmed by 3 bases and J by 4 bases, leaving 9 bases between them. The germline V gene encodes CDR1 SGHTA and CDR2 FQGNSA. CDR3 length: 13 residues. CDR3 in amino acids: CASSFVTGTEAFF. CDR3 nucleotides: TGTGCCAGCAGCTTTGTCACAGGCACTGAAGCTTTCTTT.

The chain is built from TRBV5-1 and TRBJ2-1; TRBD1 is a possible D gene (6 bases). The CDR3 runs 16 residues. Deletions cut 3 bases from V and 3 bases from J, with 16 bases between. Germline V gene lookup returns CDR1 SGHRS and CDR2 YFSETQ. CDR3 nucleotide sequence: TGCGCCAGCAGCTCCCAACTGACAGGACTCTACAATGAGCAGTTCTTC. Its translation: CASSSQLTGLYNEQFF.